The rows below give T cell receptor beta chains drawn from one sample of a study of T-cell reconstitution after alpha-beta-depleted transplantation in children. TCRdb called the PCR reads again in MiXCR, with one record for every CDR3 protein. The sample lists roughly 66,000 distinct CDR3 sequences; roughly 4.5% were seen once. The sample here was PBMCs, mostly from graft donor cells, taken 180 days after TCRalphabeta/CD19-depleted stem cell transplant. The origin of the receptors is a boy under three years old who had a stem cell transplant for acute myeloid leukemia, so the T cells may come from the graft donor. CDR3s include the opening cysteine and the closing phenylalanine or tryptophan. The D gene is left open where the match is weak. Not all rows give a size; the values are once, few, many and, for expanded clones, a class.

CDR3aa | CDR3nt | d_gene | abundance | j_gene | v_gene
CASSLGGQAKGYTF | TGCGCCAGCAGCTTGGGAGGGCAAGCTAAAGGCTACACCTTC | . | many | TRBJ1-2 | TRBV5-1
CSARTGGHQPQHF | TGCAGTGCTAGGACGGGCGGGCATCAGCCCCAGCATTTT | . | many | TRBJ1-5 | TRBV20-1
CSVALPGEADTQYF | TGCAGCGTTGCCCTTCCTGGGGAGGCAGATACGCAGTATTTT | . | many | TRBJ2-3 | TRBV29-1
CASSQTGSPGNTIYF | TGTGCCAGCAGTCAAACAGGCAGCCCTGGAAACACCATATATTTT | . | many | TRBJ1-3 | TRBV12-3/TRBV12-4
CSAEPGSSFSEQYF | TGCAGTGCAGAGCCGGGATCCTCATTCTCCGAGCAGTACTTC | . | many | TRBJ2-7 | TRBV20-1
CASSLELGELFF | TGTGCCAGCAGCTTGGAGCTAGGGGAGCTGTTTTTT | . | many | TRBJ2-2 | TRBV7-8
CASSSGRTDTQYF | TGTGCCAGCAGCTCTGGACGGACAGATACGCAGTATTTT | . | many | TRBJ2-3 | TRBV7-9
CASNQGDTGELFF | TGCGCCAGCAATCAGGGGGACACCGGGGAGCTGTTTTTT | TRBD1 | many | TRBJ2-2 | TRBV23-1
CAWSEHWARQYF | TGTGCCTGGAGTGAGCACTGGGCTCGGCAGTACTTC | . | few | TRBJ2-7 | TRBV30
CAISESGSGYNEQFF | TGTGCCATCAGTGAGTCTGGTAGCGGGTACAATGAGCAGTTCTTC | TRBD2 | many | TRBJ2-1 | TRBV10-3
CASSYRSTPGNTEAFF | TGTGCCAGCAGTTATCGGTCCACCCCCGGGAACACTGAAGCTTTCTTT | . | few | TRBJ1-1 | TRBV6-5
CASSQDRYTQYF | TGTGCCAGCAGCCAAGATCGGTATACGCAGTATTTT | . | many | TRBJ2-3 | TRBV4-2
CATSEGQGANEQYF | TGTGCCACCAGTGAAGGACAGGGGGCGAACGAGCAGTACTTC | TRBD1 | many | TRBJ2-7 | TRBV24-1
CASSPLYGANSYNEQFF | TGTGCCAGCAGTCCTTTATACGGGGCAAACTCCTACAATGAGCAGTTCTTC | . | many | TRBJ2-1 | TRBV27
CASRTSGGTDTQYF | TGTGCCAGCAGAACTAGCGGGGGGACAGATACGCAGTATTTT | TRBD2 | many | TRBJ2-3 | TRBV28
CSARVAPGQGRTGGYTF | TGCAGTGCTAGAGTCGCCCCGGGACAGGGAAGAACGGGTGGCTACACCTTC | TRBD1 | many | TRBJ1-2 | TRBV20-1
CASSSGLAGGQKDTQYF | TGTGCCAGCAGCTCGGGACTAGCGGGGGGGCAGAAAGATACGCAGTATTTT | TRBD2 | many | TRBJ2-3 | TRBV7-2
CAWSPDGNYEQYF | TGTGCCTGGAGTCCCGACGGGAACTACGAGCAGTACTTC | . | many | TRBJ2-7 | TRBV30
CASSLARAETQYF | TGCGCCAGCAGCTTGGCGAGGGCCGAGACCCAGTACTTC | . | many | TRBJ2-5 | TRBV5-1
CASSIDWQTASEKLFF | TGTGCCAGTAGTATAGACTGGCAGACAGCAAGTGAAAAACTGTTTTTT | . | many | TRBJ1-4 | TRBV19
CASGRGATNEKLFF | TGTGCCAGCGGCAGGGGAGCAACTAATGAAAAACTGTTTTTT | . | many | TRBJ1-4 | TRBV6-5
CSFVVNYGYTF | TGCAGCTTTGTAGTTAACTATGGCTACACCTTC | . | many | TRBJ1-2 | TRBV29-1
CASSSPGGYEQFF | TGCGCCAGCAGCTCTCCAGGGGGCTATGAGCAGTTCTTC | TRBD1 | many | TRBJ2-1 | TRBV5-1
CASSLDYHTGELFF | TGTGCCAGCAGCCTCGACTACCACACCGGGGAGCTGTTTTTT | . | many | TRBJ2-2 | TRBV11-2
CASSGAGGGHTGELFF | TGTGCCAGCAGTGGGGCAGGTGGGGGCCACACCGGGGAGCTGTTTTTT | . | many | TRBJ2-2 | TRBV2
CASSLGPPGQGGGELFF | TGTGCCAGCAGCTTGGGCCCCCCGGGACAGGGTGGCGGGGAGCTGTTTTTT | TRBD1 | many | TRBJ2-2 | TRBV5-5
CSAPAHRSVSSYNEQFF | TGCAGCGCCCCCGCCCACCGCTCGGTAAGCTCCTACAATGAGCAGTTCTTC | . | many | TRBJ2-1 | TRBV29-1
CASCRRDYSTDTQYF | TGTGCCAGCTGTCGAAGGGACTATTCCACAGATACGCAGTATTTT | TRBD2 | many | TRBJ2-3 | TRBV12-3/TRBV12-4
CASSPDRQSETQYF | TGTGCCAGCTCACCGGACAGGCAATCTGAGACCCAGTACTTC | TRBD1 | many | TRBJ2-5 | TRBV18
CASRGDTIYF | TGTGCCAGCAGGGGGGACACCATATATTTT | . | many | TRBJ1-3 | TRBV12-3/TRBV12-4
CSVTGTGFNQPQHF | TGCAGTGTCACCGGGACAGGTTTTAATCAGCCCCAGCATTTT | TRBD1 | many | TRBJ1-5 | TRBV20-1
CASSFPRAGEKLFF | TGTGCCAGCAGTTTTCCGAGGGCAGGAGAAAAACTGTTTTTT | . | many | TRBJ1-4 | TRBV12-3/TRBV12-4
CASNPGAGGYNEQFF | TGTGCCAGCAACCCCGGGGCGGGGGGTTACAATGAGCAGTTCTTC | TRBD2 | many | TRBJ2-1 | TRBV3-1
CASSSWASSYNSPLHF | TGTGCCAGCAGCTCCTGGGCCAGCTCCTATAATTCACCCCTCCACTTT | . | many | TRBJ1-6 | TRBV11-2
CASSPRDSYGYTF | TGTGCCAGCAGCCCCCGGGACAGCTATGGCTACACCTTC | TRBD1 | many | TRBJ1-2 | TRBV6-1
CSARDTGTGGRSPLHF | TGCAGTGCTAGAGATACCGGGACAGGGGGCCGTTCACCCCTCCACTTT | TRBD1 | few | TRBJ1-6 | TRBV20-1
CASSREGGGHNEQFF | TGCGCCAGCAGCCGTGAAGGGGGAGGGCACAATGAGCAGTTCTTC | . | many | TRBJ2-1 | TRBV5-1
CSAPKKRRTYNEQFF | TGCAGTGCCCCGAAAAAGAGGAGAACCTACAATGAGCAGTTCTTC | . | many | TRBJ2-1 | TRBV20-1
CASSTRPEVKNTEAFF | TGTGCCAGTAGTACTAGACCCGAGGTAAAGAACACTGAAGCTTTCTTT | . | many | TRBJ1-1 | TRBV19
CSARGEGGGETQYF | TGCAGTGCTAGAGGGGAAGGTGGAGGAGAGACCCAGTACTTC | . | many | TRBJ2-5 | TRBV20-1
CASSQTLALTGELFF | TGTGCCAGCAGCCAGACACTAGCCCTCACCGGGGAGCTGTTTTTT | . | many | TRBJ2-2 | TRBV7-6
CASSLAAAPNEKLFF | TGTGCCAGCAGCTTAGCGGCGGCTCCTAATGAAAAACTGTTTTTT | . | many | TRBJ1-4 | TRBV7-9
CASSPQGLSHPYGYTF | TGTGCCAGCAGCCCACAGGGGCTCTCCCACCCTTATGGCTACACCTTC | TRBD1 | many | TRBJ1-2 | TRBV2
CASSFDGPSTDTQYF | TGCGCCAGCAGCTTCGACGGGCCTAGCACAGATACGCAGTATTTT | . | many | TRBJ2-3 | TRBV5-1
CAMGPGLLYSEQYF | TGTGCCATGGGCCCCGGGCTCCTCTATTCTGAGCAGTATTTT | . | . | TRBJ2-3 | TRBV5-2
CASRFQKGARGYTF | TGTGCCAGCAGATTTCAAAAGGGGGCCAGGGGCTACACCTTC | TRBD1 | . | TRBJ1-2 | TRBV11-2
CASSLKRFYNEQFF | TGTGCCAGCAGCTTGAAGAGGTTTTACAATGAGCAGTTCTTC | . | few | TRBJ2-1 | TRBV5-6
CAIGGIGNTEAFF | TGTGCCATCGGGGGTATTGGGAACACTGAAGCTTTCTTT | . | many | TRBJ1-1 | TRBV10-3
CASSYRQGPGGETQYF | TGTGCCAGCAGTTATAGACAGGGCCCCGGCGGGGAGACCCAGTACTTC | TRBD1 | many | TRBJ2-5 | TRBV6-5
CATSRGQRDQETQYF | TGTGCCACCTCTAGGGGCCAGCGGGATCAAGAGACCCAGTACTTC | TRBD2 | many | TRBJ2-5 | TRBV6-1
CASSPRTGGETQYF | TGTGCCAGCAGCCCCAGGACAGGGGGCGAGACCCAGTACTTC | TRBD1 | many | TRBJ2-5 | TRBV7-2
CSAGDRGQYEQYF | TGCAGTGCTGGGGACAGGGGGCAATACGAGCAGTACTTC | TRBD1 | many | TRBJ2-7 | TRBV20-1
CASSHSGRDNSPLHF | TGCGCCAGCAGCCATTCAGGACGGGATAATTCACCCCTCCACTTT | . | many | TRBJ1-6 | TRBV4-3